This entry features one TCR beta chain sequence. Its antigen is not identified. The sample originates from a study of cytomegalovirus exposure and HLA in healthy donors. Background on the study: In a later analysis, the roughly 120 validation repertoires were reported to have used the same platform as the roughly 610 first-cohort repertoires.

V lost 6 bases, J lost 6 bases, and 11 bases stayed unmatched. There are 15 residues in the CDR3. The germline V gene encodes CDR1 MNHEY and CDR2 SMNVEV (reference sequence). Study findings and constraints: In vitro checks showed that a few CMV-associated chains really do target CMV antigens. A subsequent analysis found that TCR clusters from the first cohort also tended to co-occur in the 120 or so validation repertoires, with about 94% of cluster scores above 0. 164 TCR beta chains were listed as cytomegalovirus-associated.

Sequenced by immunoSEQ multiplex PCR; TCRdb stores in-frame clones only, minus some. Seen here are roughly 80,000 clones, 85% to 95% observed once, and the top ten hold about 0.68%. The source of this sequence is a man aged 18 to 30 in good health and CMV-seronegative. The specimen sequenced was PBMCs. V gene TRBV27 combines with J gene TRBJ1-2; 9 bases fit TRBD1. The CDR3 coding sequence is TGTGCCAGCAGATCACAGAGGACAGGGGATCATGGCTACACCTTC. Protein product: CASRSQRTGDHGYTF.